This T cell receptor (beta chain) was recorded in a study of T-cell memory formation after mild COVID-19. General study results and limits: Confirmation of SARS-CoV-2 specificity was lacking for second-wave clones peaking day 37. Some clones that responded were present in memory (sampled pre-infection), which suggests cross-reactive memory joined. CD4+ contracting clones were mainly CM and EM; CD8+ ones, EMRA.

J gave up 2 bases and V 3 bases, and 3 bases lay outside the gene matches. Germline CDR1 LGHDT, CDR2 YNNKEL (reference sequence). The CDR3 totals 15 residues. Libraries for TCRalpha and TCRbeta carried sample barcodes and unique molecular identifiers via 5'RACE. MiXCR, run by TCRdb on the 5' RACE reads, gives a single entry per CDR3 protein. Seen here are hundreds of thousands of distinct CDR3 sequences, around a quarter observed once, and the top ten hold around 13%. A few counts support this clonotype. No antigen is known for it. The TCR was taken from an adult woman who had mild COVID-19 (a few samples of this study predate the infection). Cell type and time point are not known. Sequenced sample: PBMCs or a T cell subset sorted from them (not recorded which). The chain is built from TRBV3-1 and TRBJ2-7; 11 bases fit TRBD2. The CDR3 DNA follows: TGTGCCAGCAGCCAGGTTAGCGGGGGGGCCTACGAGCAGTACTTC. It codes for CASSQVSGGAYEQYF.